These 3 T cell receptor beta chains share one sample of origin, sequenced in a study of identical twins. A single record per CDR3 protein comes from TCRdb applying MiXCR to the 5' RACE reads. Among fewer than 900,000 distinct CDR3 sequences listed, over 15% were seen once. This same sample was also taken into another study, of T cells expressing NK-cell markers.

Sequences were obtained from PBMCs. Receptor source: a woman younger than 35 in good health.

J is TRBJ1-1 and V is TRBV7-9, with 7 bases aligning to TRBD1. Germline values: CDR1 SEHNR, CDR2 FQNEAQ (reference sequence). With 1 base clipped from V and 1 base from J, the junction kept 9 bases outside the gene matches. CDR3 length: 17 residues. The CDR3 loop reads CASSLVWNRGPNTEAFF. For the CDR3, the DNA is TGTGCCAGCAGCTTAGTGTGGAACAGGGGCCCGAACACTGAAGCTTTCTTT.

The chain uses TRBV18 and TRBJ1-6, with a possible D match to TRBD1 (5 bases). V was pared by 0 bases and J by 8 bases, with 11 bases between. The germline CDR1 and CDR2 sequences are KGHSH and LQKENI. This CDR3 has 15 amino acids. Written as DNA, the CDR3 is TGTGCCAGCTCACCACCGAATGGGGCCCATTCACCCCTCCACTTT. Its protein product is CASSPPNGAHSPLHF.

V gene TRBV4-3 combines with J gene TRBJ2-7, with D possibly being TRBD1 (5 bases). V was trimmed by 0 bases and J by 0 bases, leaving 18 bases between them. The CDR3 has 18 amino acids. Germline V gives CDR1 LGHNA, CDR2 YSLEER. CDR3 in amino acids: CASSQDPLPTVSSYEQYF. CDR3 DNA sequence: TGCGCCAGCAGCCAAGACCCCCTCCCGACAGTGTCCTCCTACGAGCAGTACTTC.